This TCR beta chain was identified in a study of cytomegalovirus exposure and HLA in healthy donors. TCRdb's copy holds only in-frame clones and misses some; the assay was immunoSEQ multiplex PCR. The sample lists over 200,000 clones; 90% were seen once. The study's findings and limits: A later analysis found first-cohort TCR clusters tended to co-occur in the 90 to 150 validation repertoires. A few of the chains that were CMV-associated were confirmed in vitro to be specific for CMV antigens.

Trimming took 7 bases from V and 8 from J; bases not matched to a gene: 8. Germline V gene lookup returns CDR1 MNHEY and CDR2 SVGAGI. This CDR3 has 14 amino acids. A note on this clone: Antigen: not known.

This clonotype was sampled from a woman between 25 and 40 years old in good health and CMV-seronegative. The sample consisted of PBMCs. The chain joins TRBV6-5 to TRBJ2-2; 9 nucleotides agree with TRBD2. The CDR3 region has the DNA TGTGCCAGCACGTCTAGCGGGAAAGGAGGGGAGCTGTTTTTT. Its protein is CASTSSGKGGELFF.